This T cell receptor (beta chain) was profiled in a study of T cell responses to AZD1222 COVID-19 vaccine. The overall study: It was second doses at about 4 or about 12 weeks that were pooled.

General study findings and limits: Repertoires were obtained solely post-peak T cell response. The donors showed a predominance of white British ancestry and of females, with possible underestimation of clonal diversity.

Libraries were prepared by immunoSEQ multiplex PCR; TCRdb keeps only in-frame clonotypes and omits some of them. This sample yields 150,000 or so clones, of which more than 85% are seen a single time; over 1.1% belongs to the top ten. Comments on this clone: What it binds is unknown.

This TCR was sampled from an adult in good health. Specimen: peripheral blood, collected on day 0 of AZD1222 vaccination.

As DNA, the CDR3 is TGTGCCAGCAGCTTTTCAGGCGCGGGCACCTTC. Translating it yields CASSFSGAGTF. The chain has TRBV7-2 and TRBJ1-2; D gene uncertain. The V gene's germline CDR1 is SGHTA and CDR2 FQGNSA. Trimming removed 3 bases from V and 13 bases from J, with 12 bases in between. CDR3 length: 11 amino acids.